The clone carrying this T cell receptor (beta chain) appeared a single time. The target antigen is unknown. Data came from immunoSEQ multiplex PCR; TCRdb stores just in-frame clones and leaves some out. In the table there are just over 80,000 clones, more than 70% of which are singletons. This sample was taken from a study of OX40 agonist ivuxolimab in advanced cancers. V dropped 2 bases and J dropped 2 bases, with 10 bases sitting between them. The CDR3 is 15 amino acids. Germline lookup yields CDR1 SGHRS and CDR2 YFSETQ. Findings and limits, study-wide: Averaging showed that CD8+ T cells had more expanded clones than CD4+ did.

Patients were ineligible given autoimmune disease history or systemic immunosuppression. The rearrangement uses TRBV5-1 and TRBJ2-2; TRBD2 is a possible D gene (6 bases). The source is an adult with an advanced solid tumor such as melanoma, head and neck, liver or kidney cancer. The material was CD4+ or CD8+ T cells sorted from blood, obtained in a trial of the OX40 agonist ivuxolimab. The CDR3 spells CASSFEAGNTGELFF. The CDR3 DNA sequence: TGCGCCAGCAGCTTTGAAGCGGGTAACACCGGGGAGCTGTTTTTT.